This T cell receptor (beta chain) was sequenced for a study of cytomegalovirus exposure and HLA in healthy donors. The germline gives CDR1 SGHRS, CDR2 YFSETQ. CDR3 length: 14 amino acids. PCR used 60 Vbeta primers and 13 Jbeta primers. TCRdb's copy holds only in-frame clones and misses some; the assay was immunoSEQ multiplex PCR. Of tens of thousands of clones in the sample, approximately 80% were seen once. On this clone itself: Its cognate antigen is unknown. Germline and junction disagree at one end, which may indicate a read error.

Findings and caveats of the study: Among immune exposure information, only CMV serostatus was available.

Healthy bone marrow donors made up the donor group. The chain uses TRBV5-1 and TRBJ1-2; 8 nucleotides line up with TRBD1. The specimen sequenced was PBMCs. This TCR was recovered from a man between 60 and 70 years old in good health and CMV-seronegative. The CDR3 nucleotides are TGCGCCAGCAGCCCCTGGACAGGGAACTATGGCTACCCCTTC. It yields the protein CASSPWTGNYGYPF.